This TCR beta chain was sequenced for a study of shared clonotypes between healthy human individuals. Study-wide background: Plates per donor: three CD4 naive, three CD4 memory, two CD8 naive, one CD8 memory. Study-wide points: Despite large depth, rarefaction showed incomplete sorted-subset sequencing.

The naive CD8 population came from CD45RO-negative cells selected for CCR7, without terminally differentiated effector memory CD45RA+ cells. The CDR3 is 17 residues long. J was trimmed by 0 bases and V by 5 bases; bases with no gene match: 7. Germline CDR1 is SGDLS and CDR2 is YYNGEE. As concerns this clone: Its matching antigen is unknown.

In the authors' workflow: Junction-only sequences produced by ImmunoSEQ had no quality scores, so filtering differed. Method: immunoSEQ multiplex PCR; TCRdb's copy keeps in-frame clones and lacks some. From that table come the V and J calls and clone size; the DNA was used to work out D and trimming. The table records about 2.1 million clones, roughly 91% of them present only once. The sample consisted of naive CD8+ T cells from PBMCs. The rearrangement links TRBV9 to TRBJ2-1; the match to TRBD2 covers 11 bases. The TCR comes from a man in his late teens or twenties in good health. Some clones in this sample may be carry-over from other donors' samples. The CDR3 DNA follows: TGTGCCAGCAGTGGGACTAGCGGCTATAGCTCCTACAATGAGCAGTTCTTC. Translating gives CASSGTSGYSSYNEQFF. Supplemented by reference TRBV9 and TRBJ2-1, the full variable domain reads DSGVTQTPKHLITATGQRVTLRCSPRSGDLSVYWYQQSLDQGLQFLIQYYNGEERAKGNILERFSAQQFPDLHSELNLSSLELGDSALYFCASSGTSGYSSYNEQFFGPGTRLTVL.